Sequencing of this TCR beta chain was carried out in a study of cytomegalovirus exposure and HLA in healthy donors (dated by TCRdb to about 2017). The study in broad terms: An earlier analysis of several hundred of the donors reported 250 to 300 Gb of sequence data and roughly 110 million unique TCR beta sequences from 150 million to 200 million T cells. An early release that covered about 600 HLA-typed donors contained approximately 300 gigabases of sequencing data and around 85 million unique TCR sequences. The study combined high-throughput TCR immunosequencing, statistical association of individual TCRs with disease status, and machine learning to predict cytomegalovirus infection status. HLA typing included class I and class II loci at four-digit resolution. Typing coverage differed by locus: A, B, C, DRB1 and DQB1 were typed in roughly 629-640 donors, DQA1 in 522, DPA1 in 600 to 610, and DPB1 in just under 490. Along with the roughly 610-subject first cohort, a separate validation cohort of approximately 110 different subjects was used. Genome-wide SNP genotypes for about three fifths of the roughly 670 donors were used in a later genetic analysis, which treated that subset as a discovery cohort. An earlier analysis of more than 450 of the donors used high-throughput TCR beta sequencing to judge whether each TCR beta V gene segment behaved as functional or pseudogenic. All discovery cohort repertoires had been generated using a single sequencing platform. Five DR-DQ haplotypes were treated as single units for association and clustering because of strong linkage in the cohort. Among the roughly 390 genotyped donors, around 81% belonged to the genetic ancestry cluster associated with self-reported Caucasian donors. A later analysis re-analyzed previously published TCR beta repertoires from 500 to 700 donors and added high-resolution HLA genotyping to study TCR occurrence patterns. On average, roughly 200,000 unique TCR beta nucleotide sequences were sequenced per donor among more than 350 genotyped donors of the cohort, with around 19% of those sequences being non-productive. Alongside the repertoire data, information on donor age, sex, ethnicity and CMV serostatus was compiled. The study aimed to test whether signatures of past pathogen exposure could be identified by cataloging public T cell receptors. In the later analysis, no new phenotypic data were used to find candidate immune exposures; instead, reliance was placed on TCR beta sequences and their occurrence across donors. The study used immunosequencing to profile the T cell repertoires of several hundred subjects and linked those repertoires to cytomegalovirus serostatus. What the study reported, not specific to this receptor: In this cohort, only TCR beta chains were sequenced, and detectable features were limited by the absence of alpha or paired-chain data. Because some donors lacked HLA typing at each locus, the association tests relied only on the typed subset. Compared with equally common non-associated chains, HLA-associated TCR beta chains in a later analysis were more clonally expanded and had lower generation probabilities. In both the original and validation cohorts, the classifier was reported to diagnose cytomegalovirus status with high specificity and sensitivity. Correlated functional status among segregating V segments might reflect linkage disequilibrium, but an unknown experimental factor could not be ruled out. In a later genetic analysis, a missense DCLRE1C variant was associated with V-gene and J-gene trimming of TCR beta chains, and the association was replicated in an independent cohort. A few of the identified cytomegalovirus-associated TCR beta chains were confirmed in vitro to be specific for cytomegalovirus antigens. Several of the top co-occurrence clusters appeared to be linked to parvovirus B19, influenza, CMV and Epstein-Barr virus, according to a later analysis. According to a later analysis, most CMV-associated TCR beta chains appeared to be HLA-restricted, and the HLA associations seemed to be driven largely by CMV exposure. A group of highly shared sequence variants was considered likely to be a technical artifact of the sequencing pipeline. Across donors, most TCR sequences were observed very rarely, whereas some public TCRs were present in many individuals. The authors suggested that the approach could potentially be generalized to other disease states and immunological phenotypes. A further reported finding was that TCR beta sequences accurately predicted the HLA-A and HLA-B alleles for most subjects in the first cohort. The study gave a list of 150 to 200 TCR beta chains associated with cytomegalovirus. According to a later genetic analysis, donors in an Asian-associated ancestry cluster had fewer N-insertions in productive TCRs than the approximately 650-donor mean. Because counts were too low, seventeen rarely observed V segments, including chromosome 9 orphons, were left out of the earlier analysis of 500 to 750 of the donors. Some IMGT-functional V segments, including TRBV6-2 and TRBV6-3, could not be distinguished by the 87-base-pair reads and were therefore excluded. In a later analysis, 15,000 to 20,000 TCR beta sequences were associated with specific HLA alleles at a false discovery rate of 0.05. Assigning TCR associations to individual alleles was difficult when HLA alleles, especially DR and DQ, strongly co-occurred. In an earlier analysis of 500 to 650 of the donors, most TCR beta V segments appeared in productive rearrangements about 87% or about 30% of the time, broadly matching IMGT annotations. In a later analysis, the rate of TCR association differed among HLA loci, with DRB1 alleles having the most associated TCRs and HLA-C alleles having the fewest. For the cohort, immune exposure information was limited to CMV serostatus. Sequencing depth was assumed to be roughly uniform across donors in the presence/absence analyses, though that assumption may not hold.

Libraries were made using the immunoSEQ multiplex PCR assay. The multiplex PCR relied on a mix of 60 forward primers for TCR Vbeta segments and 13 reverse primers for TCR Jbeta segments. Amplification of the CDR3 region of rearranged TCR beta genes was performed with a multiplex PCR assay on genomic DNA. The amplified TCR beta libraries were sequenced on the Illumina HiSeq System as 87-base-pair reads. For the original study's pipeline: A later analysis tallied roughly 78 million unique TCR beta chains across the 666 repertoires, and approximately 11 million of those chains were shared by two or more donors. To remove PCR and sequencing errors, raw reads were error-corrected and collapsed into unique sequences using a nearest-neighbor algorithm that merged closely related sequences. To assign V, D and J gene segments, CDR3 sequences were aligned to IMGT reference sequences. For a sequence to be retained, a match of at least six nucleotides to both a V gene segment and a J gene segment was required. A rearrangement counted as productive if the CDR3 had no stop codons and remained in frame with V and J, and every other rearrangement counted as non-productive. CDR3 was defined by IMGT convention, running from the second conserved V-encoded cysteine to the conserved J-encoded phenylalanine. Sequences without an unambiguous match to a single V gene segment were excluded from the earlier analysis of approximately 560 of the donors. An earlier analysis of 500 to 700 of the donors classified V segments as functional when productive rearrangements were above 56.7% and as segregating when the standard deviation between donors was above 5%. A statistical classification framework was built for diagnosing cytomegalovirus status from the catalog of TCR beta chain sequences. In a later analysis, TCR nucleotide sequences were compared against IMGT/GENE-DB human TR gene sequences so that V and J genes could be assigned. Using the TCRdist pipeline, a later analysis assigned CDR3 sequences along with most-parsimonious VDJ recombination scenarios. In a later analysis, each TCR beta chain was defined by its CDR3 amino acid sequence together with its V-gene family, and reads without a unique V-gene family were excluded. A later analysis removed over 500 highly shared, low-generation-probability nucleotide sequences to deal with suspected cross-contamination and a sequencing artifact. A later analysis calculated a clonal expansion index for each public chain from normalized within-repertoire ranks of inferred template counts. In a later analysis, generation probabilities were computed with a VDJ recombination model fitted to out-of-frame rearrangements, and the resulting probabilities were checked against IGoR. Hypergeometric tests were used in a later analysis to score TCR-TCR, TCR-HLA and TCR-CMV co-occurrence, with a repertoire-size bias correction applied to the TCR pairs. To estimate false discovery rates, a later analysis permuted the HLA or CMV assignments 20 times. In a later analysis, co-occurring TCRs were grouped using DBSCAN, with TCRdist sequence similarity added in when clustering inside HLA-allele-positive subsets. For co-occurrence clustering, repertoires with fewer than 30,000 or more than 120,000 public chains were excluded, along with several repertoires with anomalous nucleotide sharing. The immuneACCESS repertoire file appears here via TCRdb, limited to in-frame rearrangements. These files lack a portion of the clones; in checked studies, under half of the deficit traces to unresolved V genes, and the cause of the others is not known. V and J calls plus clone size are reproduced from that table; the DNA served to infer D and trimming. The sample table records 55,000 or so clones; around 72% of these occur just once. About 3.2% of the sample belongs to the ten largest clones.

The cohort consisted of 650 to 700 healthy bone marrow donors. At the time of sampling, all cohort members were nominally healthy, though unrecorded immune exposures were likely present. The donor was CMV seronegative and belonged to the group of 352 seronegative cohort members. A peripheral blood sample was provided by each donor, and peripheral blood mononuclear cells were used for TCR beta sequencing. Genomic DNA extraction from the blood cell samples was performed with the Qiagen DNeasy Blood Extraction Kit. The germline V gene provides CDR1 SGHVS and CDR2 FQNEAQ. Deletion took 4 bases off V and 7 bases off J, with a span of 16 bases between the germline ends. The CDR3 runs 14 amino acids, cysteine and phenylalanine included. This entry keeps only the CDR3 DNA: 42 bases, framed from base 1. Concerning this clone: Which antigen it targets is not known. No much larger clonotype is one base removed from it; base qualities were not supplied.

The sequence came from a man aged 18 to 35 in good health and CMV-seronegative. The chain employs TRBV7-8 and TRBJ2-5; 6 matching bases give a weak D call of TRBD1. The sample taken for sequencing was PBMCs. CDR3 sequence: CASSSHTGQGTQYF. The DNA sequence reads TGTGCCAGCAGCTCGCACACAGGGCAGGGGACCCAGTACTTC.